This T cell receptor (beta chain) came from a study of OX40 agonist ivuxolimab in advanced cancers. Whole-study context: Those treated in dose escalation had hepatocellular carcinoma, melanoma, renal cell cancer or head and neck cancer. Findings and caveats of the study: Some of the nonresponding patients also showed low levels of normalized T-cell clonal expansion.

This CDR3 region has 13 residues. The germline gives CDR1 GTSNPN, CDR2 SVGIG (reference sequence). Trimming cost V 1 base and J 6 bases, with 10 bases left between them. In regard to this clone: The antigen is not known.

Clones were sequenced by immunoSEQ multiplex PCR, and TCRdb holds only the in-frame ones, with some missing. This table has tens of thousands of clones, approximately 87% appearing once. Source: CD4+ or CD8+ T cells sorted from blood, taken in a trial of the OX40 agonist ivuxolimab. This TCR came from an adult with an advanced solid tumor such as melanoma, head and neck, liver or kidney cancer. V and J are TRBV30 and TRBJ2-1; D is possibly TRBD2 (6 bases). The CDR3 DNA sequence: TGTGCCTGGAGTGACCTGGAGGGCAATGAGCAGTTCTTC. Translating gives CAWSDLEGNEQFF.